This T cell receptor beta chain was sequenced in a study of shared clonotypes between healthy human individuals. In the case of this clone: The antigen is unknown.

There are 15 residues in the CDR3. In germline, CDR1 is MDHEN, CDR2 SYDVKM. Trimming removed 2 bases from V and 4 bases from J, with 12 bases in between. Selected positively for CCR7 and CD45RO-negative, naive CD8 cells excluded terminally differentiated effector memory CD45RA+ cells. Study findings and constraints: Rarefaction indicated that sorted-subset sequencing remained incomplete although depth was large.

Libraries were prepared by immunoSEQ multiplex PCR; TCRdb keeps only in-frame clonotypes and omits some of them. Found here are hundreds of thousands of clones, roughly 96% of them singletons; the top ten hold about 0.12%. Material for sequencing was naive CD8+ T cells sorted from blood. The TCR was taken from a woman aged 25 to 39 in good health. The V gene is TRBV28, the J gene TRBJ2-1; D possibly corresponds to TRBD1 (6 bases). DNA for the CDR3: TGTGCCAGCAGTTTACTACAGGGACGATACAATGAGCAGTTCTTC. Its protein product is CASSLLQGRYNEQFF.